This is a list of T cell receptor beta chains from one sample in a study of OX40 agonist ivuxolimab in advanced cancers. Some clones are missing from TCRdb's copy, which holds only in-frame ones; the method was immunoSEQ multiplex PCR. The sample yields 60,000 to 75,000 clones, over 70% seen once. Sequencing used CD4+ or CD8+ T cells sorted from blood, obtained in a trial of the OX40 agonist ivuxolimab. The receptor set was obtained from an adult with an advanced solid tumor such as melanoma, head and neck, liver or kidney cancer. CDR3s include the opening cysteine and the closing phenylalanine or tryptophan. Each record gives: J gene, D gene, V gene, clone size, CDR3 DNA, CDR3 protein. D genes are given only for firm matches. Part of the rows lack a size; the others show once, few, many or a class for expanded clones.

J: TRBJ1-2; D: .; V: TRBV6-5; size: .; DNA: TGTGCCAGCAGTTACTCCACTTCAGGACGGAGCTACACCTTC; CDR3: CASSYSTSGRSYTF
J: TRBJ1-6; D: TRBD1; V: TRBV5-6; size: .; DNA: TGTGCCAGCAGCGTGAGGACAGGGAAGAATTCACCCCTCCACTTT; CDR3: CASSVRTGKNSPLHF
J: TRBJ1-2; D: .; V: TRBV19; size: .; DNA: TGTGCCAGTAGTATGTGGCAGGATGGCTACACCTTC; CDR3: CASSMWQDGYTF
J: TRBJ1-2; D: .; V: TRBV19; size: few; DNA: TGTGCCAGTAGTACCCAAGGGCCAGGTCTTGGGGGCTACACCTTC; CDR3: CASSTQGPGLGGYTF
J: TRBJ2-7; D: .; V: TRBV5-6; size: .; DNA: TGTGCCAGCAGCTTGGTCCAGGGGTTAGTGCAGTACTTC; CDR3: CASSLVQGLVQYF
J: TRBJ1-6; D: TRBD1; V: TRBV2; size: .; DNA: TGTGCCAGCAGTTATTCCGGGACAGGGGTTTCACCCCTCCACTTT; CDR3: CASSYSGTGVSPLHF
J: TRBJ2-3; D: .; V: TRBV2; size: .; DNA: TGTGCCAGCACCCAACGGCTTAGCACAGATACGCAGTATTTT; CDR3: CASTQRLSTDTQYF
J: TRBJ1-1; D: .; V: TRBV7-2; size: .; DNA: TGTGCCAGCAGGAGCACAGGGAGAAACACTGAAGCTTTCTTT; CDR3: CASRSTGRNTEAFF
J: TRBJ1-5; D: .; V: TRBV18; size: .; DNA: TGTGCCAGCTCCGCTCGAGGCGTTGGAAGCAATCAGCCCCAGCATTTT; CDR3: CASSARGVGSNQPQHF
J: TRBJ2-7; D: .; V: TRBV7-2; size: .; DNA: TGTGCCAGCAGCTTATCCGACAGCACCTACGAGCAGTACTTC; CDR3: CASSLSDSTYEQYF
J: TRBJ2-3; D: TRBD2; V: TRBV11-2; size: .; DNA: TGTGCCAGCAGCTTCTATAGCGGGGGACCCACAGATACGCAGTATTTT; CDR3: CASSFYSGGPTDTQYF
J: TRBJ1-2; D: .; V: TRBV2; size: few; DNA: TGTGCCAGCAGGGCGACAGAACCCTATGGCTACACCTTC; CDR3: CASRATEPYGYTF
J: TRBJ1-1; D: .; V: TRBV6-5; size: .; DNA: TGTGCCAGCAGTTACTCGAGAAAGTGGGACACTGAAGCTTTCTTT; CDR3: CASSYSRKWDTEAFF
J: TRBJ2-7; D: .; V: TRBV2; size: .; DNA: TGTGCCAGCAGTGGTATCGACAGCTACGAGCAGTACTTC; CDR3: CASSGIDSYEQYF
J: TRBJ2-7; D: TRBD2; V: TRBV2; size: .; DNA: TGTGCCAGCAGTGTCCCTCTAGCGGGGGCGTCCTACGAGCAGTACTTC; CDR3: CASSVPLAGASYEQYF
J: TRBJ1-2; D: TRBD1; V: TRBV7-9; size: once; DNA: TGTGCCAGCAGCTTAGACAGGGGGGCTGGCTACACCTTC; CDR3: CASSLDRGAGYTF
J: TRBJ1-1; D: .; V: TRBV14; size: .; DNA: TGTGCCAGCAGAGCTCAGATGAACACTGAAGCTTTCTTT; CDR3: CASRAQMNTEAFF
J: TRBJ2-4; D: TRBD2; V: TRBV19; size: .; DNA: TGTGCCAGTACCCCGGGGCCTGGGAGGGACATTCAGTACTTC; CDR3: CASTPGPGRDIQYF
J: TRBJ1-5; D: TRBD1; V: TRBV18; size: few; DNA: TGTGCCAGCTCACCAATAGGGGACAGGAATCAGCCCCAGCATTTT; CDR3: CASSPIGDRNQPQHF
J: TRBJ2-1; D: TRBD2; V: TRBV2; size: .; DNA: TGTGCCAGCAGTGATATCCGGGGGGTTTACAATGAGCAGTTCTTC; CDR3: CASSDIRGVYNEQFF
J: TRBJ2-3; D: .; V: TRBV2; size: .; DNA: TGTGCCAGCAGTGCTCGAGGGGGGGATGATACGCAGTATTTT; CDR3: CASSARGGDDTQYF
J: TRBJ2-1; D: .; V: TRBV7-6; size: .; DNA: TGTGCCAGCAGCTTAGCGGGCGGGGAGAGCTCCTACAATGAGCAGTTCTTC; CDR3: CASSLAGGESSYNEQFF
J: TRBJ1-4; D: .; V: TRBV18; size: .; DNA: TGTGCCAGCTCAACTTACCAACAGTCAACTAATGAAAAACTGTTTTTT; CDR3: CASSTYQQSTNEKLFF
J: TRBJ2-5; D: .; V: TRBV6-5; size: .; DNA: TGTGCCAGCAGTCCCGGACAGCTCCAAGAGACCCAGTACTTC; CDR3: CASSPGQLQETQYF
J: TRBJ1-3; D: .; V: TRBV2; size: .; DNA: TGTGCCAGCAGTGGTGGAGGGGGATTACGCTCTGGAAACACCATATATTTT; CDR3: CASSGGGGLRSGNTIYF
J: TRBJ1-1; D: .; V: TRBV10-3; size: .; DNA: TGTGCCATCAGTGAGTCTACCGGGTTCGGGGTCTACACTGAAGCTTTCTTT; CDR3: CAISESTGFGVYTEAFF
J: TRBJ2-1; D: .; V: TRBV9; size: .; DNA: TGTGCCAGCAGCGTAGGCGGACGATCCGATGAGCAGTTCTTC; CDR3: CASSVGGRSDEQFF
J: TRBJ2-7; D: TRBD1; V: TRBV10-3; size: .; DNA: TGTGCCATCAGTCCGGGACAGGGACCGAACGAGCAGTACTTC; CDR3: CAISPGQGPNEQYF
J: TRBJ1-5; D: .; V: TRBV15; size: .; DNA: TGTGCCACCACAGGGGACGAGGCTCAGCCCCAGCATTTT; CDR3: CATTGDEAQPQHF
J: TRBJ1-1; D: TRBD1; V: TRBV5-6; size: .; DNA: TGTGCCAGCAGCACCGGGACAGACTTAATACTGAACACTGAAGCTTTCTTT; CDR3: CASSTGTDLILNTEAFF
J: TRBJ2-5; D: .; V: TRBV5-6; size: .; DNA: TGTGCCAGCAGCCGGGAAAATACGGGGGGCGCTGGGACCCAGTACTTC; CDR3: CASSRENTGGAGTQYF
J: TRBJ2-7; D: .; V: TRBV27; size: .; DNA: TGTGCCAGCAGTTCGTTATACGAGCAGTACTTC; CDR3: CASSSLYEQYF
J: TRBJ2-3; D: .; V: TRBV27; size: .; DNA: TGTGCCAGCATTCGGACTGGTTCTAGCACAGATACGCAGTATTTT; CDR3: CASIRTGSSTDTQYF
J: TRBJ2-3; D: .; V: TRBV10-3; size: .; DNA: TGTGCCTCCGGTTCAGATACGCAGTATTTT; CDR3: CASGSDTQYF
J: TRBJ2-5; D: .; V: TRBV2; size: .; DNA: TGTGCCAGCAGTCCACAGGGTGCCAGGGGAGAGACCCAGTACTTC; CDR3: CASSPQGARGETQYF
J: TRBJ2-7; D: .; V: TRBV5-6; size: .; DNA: TGTGCCAGCAGCTTGCGGACACACGAGCAGTACTTC; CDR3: CASSLRTHEQYF
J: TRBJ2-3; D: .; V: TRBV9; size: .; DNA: TGTGCCAGCAGCGCCAACACAGATACGCAGTATTTT; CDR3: CASSANTDTQYF
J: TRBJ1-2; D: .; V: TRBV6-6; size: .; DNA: TGTGCCAGCAGTCCACTCTATGGCTACACCTTC; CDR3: CASSPLYGYTF
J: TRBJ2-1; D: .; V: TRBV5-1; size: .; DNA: TGCGCCAGCAGCTTGGAAGGGGAGGCCTTCAATGAGCAGTTCTTC; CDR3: CASSLEGEAFNEQFF
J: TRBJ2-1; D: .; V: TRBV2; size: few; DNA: TGTGCCAGCAAGGATCAGGGAATCAATGAGCAGTTCTTC; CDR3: CASKDQGINEQFF
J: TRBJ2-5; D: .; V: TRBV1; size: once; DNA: TGCACCAGCAGCCTGACTAGCTACACTTGGGAGACCCAGTACTTC; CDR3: CTSSLTSYTWETQYF
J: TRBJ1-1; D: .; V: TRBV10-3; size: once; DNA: TGTGCCACCAGGACGGACACTGAAGCTTTCTTT; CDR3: CATRTDTEAFF
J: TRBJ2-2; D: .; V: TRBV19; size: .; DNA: TGTGCCAGTAGTCTCAAGCAGAACACCGGGGAGCTGTTTTTT; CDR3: CASSLKQNTGELFF
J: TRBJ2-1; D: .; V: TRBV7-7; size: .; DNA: TGTGCCAGCAGCCCCTTGGCGGGGGCCTCCTACAATGAGCAGTTCTTC; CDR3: CASSPLAGASYNEQFF
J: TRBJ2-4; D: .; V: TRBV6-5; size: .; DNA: TGTGCCAGCAGTTTTACAGGGGCCAAAAACATTCAGTACTTC; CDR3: CASSFTGAKNIQYF
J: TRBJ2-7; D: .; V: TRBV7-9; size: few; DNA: TGTGCCAGCAGAAGCTCAGGGGTCCCCCACGAGCAGTACTTC; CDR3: CASRSSGVPHEQYF
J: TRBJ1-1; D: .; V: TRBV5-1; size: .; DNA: TGCGCCAGCAGCTTGTTGGGGGACATTGCATGGTCTTTCTTT; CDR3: CASSLLGDIAWSFF
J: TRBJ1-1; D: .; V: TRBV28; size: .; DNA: .; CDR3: CASMGQGVPLKLSF